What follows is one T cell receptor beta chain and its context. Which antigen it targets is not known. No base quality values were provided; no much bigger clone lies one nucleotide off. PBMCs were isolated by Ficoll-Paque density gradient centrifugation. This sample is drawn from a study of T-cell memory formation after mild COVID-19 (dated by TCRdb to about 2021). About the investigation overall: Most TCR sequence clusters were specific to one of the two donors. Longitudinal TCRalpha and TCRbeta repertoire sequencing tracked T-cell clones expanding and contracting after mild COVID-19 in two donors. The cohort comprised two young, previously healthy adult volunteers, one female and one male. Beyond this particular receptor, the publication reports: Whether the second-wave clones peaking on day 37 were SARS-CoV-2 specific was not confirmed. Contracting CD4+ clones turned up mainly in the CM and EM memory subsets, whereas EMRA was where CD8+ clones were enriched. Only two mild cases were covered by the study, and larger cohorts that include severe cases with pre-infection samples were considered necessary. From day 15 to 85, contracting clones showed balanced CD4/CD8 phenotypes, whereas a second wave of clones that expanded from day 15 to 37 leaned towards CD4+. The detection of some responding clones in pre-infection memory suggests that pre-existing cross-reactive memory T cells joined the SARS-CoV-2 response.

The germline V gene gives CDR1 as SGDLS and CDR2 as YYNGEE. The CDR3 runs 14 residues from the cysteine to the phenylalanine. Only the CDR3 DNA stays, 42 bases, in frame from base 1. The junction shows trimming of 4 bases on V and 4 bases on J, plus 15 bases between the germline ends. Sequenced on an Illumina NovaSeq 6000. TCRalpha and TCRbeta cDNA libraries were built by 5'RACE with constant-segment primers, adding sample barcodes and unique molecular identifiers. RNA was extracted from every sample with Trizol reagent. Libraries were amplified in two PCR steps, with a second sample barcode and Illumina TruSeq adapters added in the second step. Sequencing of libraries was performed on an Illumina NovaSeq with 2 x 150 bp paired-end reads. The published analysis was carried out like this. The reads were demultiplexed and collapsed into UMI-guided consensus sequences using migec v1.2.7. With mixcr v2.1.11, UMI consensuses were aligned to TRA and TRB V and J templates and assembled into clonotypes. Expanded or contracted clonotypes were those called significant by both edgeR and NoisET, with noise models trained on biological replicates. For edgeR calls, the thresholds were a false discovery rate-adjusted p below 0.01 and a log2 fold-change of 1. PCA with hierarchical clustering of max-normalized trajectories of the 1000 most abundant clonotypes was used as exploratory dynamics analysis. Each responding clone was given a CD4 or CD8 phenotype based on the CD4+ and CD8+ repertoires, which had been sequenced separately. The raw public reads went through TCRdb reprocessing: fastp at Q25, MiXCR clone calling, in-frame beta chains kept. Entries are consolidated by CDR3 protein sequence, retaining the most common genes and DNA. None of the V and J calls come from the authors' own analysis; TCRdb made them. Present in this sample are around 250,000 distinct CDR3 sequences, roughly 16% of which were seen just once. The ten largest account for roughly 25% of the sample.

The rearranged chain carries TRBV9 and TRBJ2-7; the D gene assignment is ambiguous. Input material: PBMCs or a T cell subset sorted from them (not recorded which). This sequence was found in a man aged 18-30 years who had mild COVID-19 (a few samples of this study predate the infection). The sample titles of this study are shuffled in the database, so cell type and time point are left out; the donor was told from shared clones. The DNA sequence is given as TGTGCCAGCAGCTTGACCTTTCCTGGGTACGAGCAGTACTTC. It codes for CASSLTFPGYEQYF.